This is a list of T cell receptor beta chains from one sample in a study of blood T cell repertoires in COVID-19. Profiling relied on immunoSEQ multiplex PCR, and the TCRdb table lists in-frame clones only, not all of them. Seen here are more than 95,000 clones, around nine tenths observed once, and the top ten hold about 1.8%. What was sequenced was peripheral blood. The receptors were sampled from a man aged 60 to 69 with acute or convalescent COVID-19. CDR3s include the opening cysteine and the closing phenylalanine or tryptophan. Fields, in order: V gene, J gene, CDR3 protein.

>TRBV5-4|TRBJ2-3
CASSPLVTDTQYF
>TRBV5-6|TRBJ1-6
CASSFRTGNSPLHF
>TRBV19|TRBJ1-1
CASSTRGVGMNTEAFF
>TRBV6-5|TRBJ2-2
CASRGDSPTGELFF
>TRBV6-1|TRBJ1-5
CASSERDSYQHF
>TRBV10-2|TRBJ1-3
CASTPGFGLGNTIYF
>TRBV2|TRBJ2-5
CASSLAPKETQYF
>TRBV5-1|TRBJ2-3
CASSLEGGRTDTQYF
>TRBV9|TRBJ1-6
CASSPGIDRSYNSPLHF
>TRBV15|TRBJ1-1
CATSRDPGQITEAFF
>TRBV6-5|TRBJ2-1
CASSGTGMDRDEQFF
>TRBV2|TRBJ1-2
CASSAGTGYGYTF
>TRBV11-2|TRBJ1-3
CASSYHGSGNTIYF
>TRBV18|TRBJ2-7
CASSPAGWEQYF
>TRBV2|TRBJ1-1
CASSDRAQGNTEAFF
>TRBV9|TRBJ1-1
CASSAAGQVWTEAFF
>TRBV7-2|TRBJ1-4
CASSPQTGREEKLFF
>TRBV6-5|TRBJ2-1
CANRGASSYNEQFF
>TRBV7-9|TRBJ1-2
CASSLDRGDGYTF
>TRBV10-2|TRBJ1-1
CASSESTGAVTEAFF
>TRBV12-3/TRBV12-4|TRBJ1-2
CATSGRHSGYTF
>TRBV4-2|TRBJ1-4
CASSSDKAGEKLFF
>TRBV6-2/TRBV6-3|TRBJ1-1
CASSFRGLDRTEAFF
>TRBV5-1|TRBJ1-5
CASSPGLNNQPQHF
>TRBV2|TRBJ2-2
CASRYRNTGELFF
>TRBV6-1|TRBJ2-1
CASSDPSGGGQFF
>TRBV18|TRBJ1-1
CASSHGRQGLLHSEAFF
>TRBV30|TRBJ1-2
CAWSPSYGYTF
>TRBV11-2|TRBJ1-2
CASSPGHKAYGYTF
>TRBV27|TRBJ1-2
CASSIDRALGYTF
>TRBV7-6|TRBJ1-3
CASSRRQGPSGNTIYF
>TRBV27|TRBJ1-6
CASTLGTRLDSPLHF
>TRBV2|TRBJ1-3
CATTPDVWERNTIYF
>TRBV14|TRBJ1-5
CASSHTGLGQPQHF
>TRBV6-5|TRBJ1-2
CASSWGQGGGYTF
>TRBV6-5|TRBJ1-1
CASSPGGHTEAFF
>TRBV6-2/TRBV6-3|TRBJ2-4
CASSPGLDSSKNIQYF
>TRBV5-8|TRBJ2-3
CASSFLPGPTTDTQYF
>TRBV12-5|TRBJ2-2
CASGFGLRNTGELFF
>TRBV28|TRBJ1-2
CATNPGDTNYGYTF
>TRBV18|TRBJ1-1
CASSLRGTEAFF
>TRBV5-1|TRBJ1-1
CASSPRQGSTEAFF
>TRBV7-2|TRBJ2-5
CASSLVPLETQYF
>TRBV10-3|TRBJ1-2
CAISEFATGDGYTF
>TRBV18|TRBJ1-3
CASSPSKGNTIYF
>TRBV25-1|TRBJ1-1
CASSESGEGTEAFF
>TRBV5-1|TRBJ1-1
CASSLGAGITEAFF
>TRBV25-1|TRBJ1-2
CASSEASRQSYGYTF
>TRBV19|TRBJ2-2
CASSIGLQGRELFF
>TRBV19|TRBJ1-2
CASMDGGKVNYGYTF
>TRBV5-1|TRBJ1-1
CASSSQGSNTEAFF
>TRBV29-1|TRBJ1-2
CSVEDVGGEWNYGYTF
>TRBV7-6|TRBJ2-5
CASSLGGAGMETQYF
>TRBV3-1/TRBV3-2|TRBJ2-5
CATSGLAGRIQETQYF
>TRBV30|TRBJ2-2
CAWRRPGRRAGELFF
>TRBV19|TRBJ1-6
CASSTGQGTAGNSPLHF
>TRBV19|TRBJ1-2
CASSIGTGTNYGYTF
>TRBV4-2|TRBJ1-2
CASSQGDSYGYTF
>TRBV18|TRBJ1-2
CASSPQGLYGYTF
>TRBV7-9|TRBJ1-5
CASSGGINQPQHF